Listed below are T cell receptor beta chains from one sample, sequenced in a study of OX40 agonist ivuxolimab in advanced cancers. Sequencing was performed with immunoSEQ multiplex PCR; in TCRdb, only in-frame clones are kept and a portion is missing. In the table there are roughly 60,000 clones, 84% of which are singletons. The sample consisted of CD4+ or CD8+ T cells sorted from blood, taken in a trial of the OX40 agonist ivuxolimab. All receptors come from an adult with an advanced solid tumor such as melanoma, head and neck, liver or kidney cancer. Each CDR3 is given with its conserved first and last residue. The order of the fields is J gene, clone size, D gene, V gene, CDR3 DNA, CDR3 protein. A D gene is named only where the DNA matches it firmly. The listing skips clone size in some rows; elsewhere it reads once, few, many or a size class.

TRBJ2-7 | NA | NA | TRBV28 | TGTGCCAGCAGTTTATTAGAGGCGCAGTACTTC | CASSLLEAQYF
TRBJ1-1 | NA | NA | TRBV28 | TGTGCCAGCAGTTTAAAACGGCTTGAAGCTTTCTTT | CASSLKRLEAFF
TRBJ1-2 | NA | TRBD1 | TRBV18 | TGTGCCAGCTCACCCGGGACAGGGGGTGGCTACACCTTC | CASSPGTGGGYTF
TRBJ1-3 | NA | NA | TRBV7-9 | TGTGCCAGCGGCGGGGGGTCTGGAAACACCATATATTTT | CASGGGSGNTIYF
TRBJ1-4 | NA | NA | TRBV9 | TGTGCCAGCAGCCCTGACAGAGCAACTAATGAAAAACTGTTTTTT | CASSPDRATNEKLFF
TRBJ2-7 | once | TRBD1 | TRBV14 | TGTGCCAGCAGCCTCGGACAGGGGGCGCGCACCTACGAGCAGTACTTC | CASSLGQGARTYEQYF
TRBJ2-1 | NA | TRBD2 | TRBV7-2 | TGTGCCAGCAGCGAACTAGCGGGGGCAGGGTTCTTC | CASSELAGAGFF
TRBJ1-3 | few | NA | TRBV29-1 | TGCAGCGTTGAAGATCAAAACAGCGGAAACACCATATATTTT | CSVEDQNSGNTIYF
TRBJ2-7 | NA | NA | TRBV28 | TGTGCCAGCAGTTCGGAATTCTACGAGCAGTACTTC | CASSSEFYEQYF
TRBJ2-3 | NA | TRBD2 | TRBV5-4 | TGTGCCAGCAGCCCGGGACTAGCGGGGGGCACAGATACGCAGTATTTT | CASSPGLAGGTDTQYF
TRBJ2-1 | NA | NA | TRBV9 | TGTGCCAGCAGCGTCCCCGGGACTCCCTCGGATGAGCAGTTCTTC | CASSVPGTPSDEQFF
TRBJ2-5 | NA | TRBD1 | TRBV10-2 | TGCGCCAGCAGTGAAACGACAGGGGGAGGCGAGACCCAGTACTTC | CASSETTGGGETQYF
TRBJ2-1 | NA | NA | TRBV7-7 | TGTGCCAGCAGCTACGTCCTAGGGGGGCCCGGTGAGCAGTTCTTC | CASSYVLGGPGEQFF
TRBJ2-1 | NA | TRBD1 | TRBV7-2 | TGTGCCAGCAGCCCCGACAGGGAGAATGAGCAGTTCTTC | CASSPDRENEQFF
TRBJ1-2 | NA | TRBD1 | TRBV2 | TGTGCCAGCGGGGACAGCCTCCCTGGCTACACCTTC | CASGDSLPGYTF
TRBJ2-3 | NA | NA | TRBV7-9 | TGTGCCAGCAGTTCCTCGGGACAACTCACAGATACGCAGTATTTT | CASSSSGQLTDTQYF
TRBJ2-3 | NA | NA | TRBV7-7 | TGTGCTAGCAGCCCCTACCCTTTCATGGATACGCAGTATTTT | CASSPYPFMDTQYF
TRBJ2-7 | NA | NA | TRBV7-2 | TGTGCCAGCAGCCATGAGGGAGGGGGAACCTACGAGCAGTACTTC | CASSHEGGGTYEQYF
TRBJ2-3 | NA | NA | TRBV7-3 | TGTGCCAGCAGCGGCACGGGGGCCACAGATACGCAGTATTTT | CASSGTGATDTQYF
TRBJ2-7 | once | NA | TRBV5-1 | TGCGCCAGCAGCGTTGACAGATCCTACGAGCAGTACTTC | CASSVDRSYEQYF
TRBJ1-4 | NA | TRBD1 | TRBV10-3 | TGTGCCATCAGTGGGACAGGGTCACGCGAAAAACTGTTTTTT | CAISGTGSREKLFF
TRBJ2-7 | NA | TRBD2 | TRBV2 | TGTGCCAGCAGAGCCGGGACAGCTAGCGGGAGGGCCCCCTACGAGCAGTACTTC | CASRAGTASGRAPYEQYF
TRBJ2-7 | NA | NA | TRBV28 | TGTGCCAGCAGTTTCAGGGCGTCCCGCGAGCAGTACTTC | CASSFRASREQYF
TRBJ2-7 | NA | NA | TRBV5-6 | TGTGCCAGCAGCTTGCTGGGGGCCCGTTTGGAGCAGTACTTC | CASSLLGARLEQYF
TRBJ1-5 | NA | NA | TRBV28 | TGTGCCAGCAGTTTGCTCAGCAATCAGCCCCAGCATTTT | CASSLLSNQPQHF
TRBJ1-1 | once | NA | TRBV6-6 | TGTGCCAGCACTAAACAGGGACGGAACACTGAAGCTTTCTTT | CASTKQGRNTEAFF
TRBJ1-5 | NA | NA | TRBV19 | TGTGCCAGTGGACTTAGGGAACAGCCCCAGCATTTT | CASGLREQPQHF
TRBJ1-2 | few | TRBD1 | TRBV10-2 | TGCGCCACCGTACAGGGGGACGGCTATGGCTACACCTTC | CATVQGDGYGYTF
TRBJ2-6 | NA | NA | TRBV2 | TGTGCCAGCAGTGAAATCGACTCTGGGGCCAACGTCCTGACTTTC | CASSEIDSGANVLTF
TRBJ2-2 | few | NA | TRBV11-2 | TGTGCCAGCAGCTTATCCAATGGCTGGGGGAATACGAACACCGGGGAGCTGTTTTTT | CASSLSNGWGNTNTGELFF
TRBJ1-2 | NA | NA | TRBV5-5 | TGTGCCAGCACCCCATCGGCAGGTACTGACTATGGCTACACCTTC | CASTPSAGTDYGYTF
TRBJ1-5 | once | TRBD1 | TRBV28 | TGTGCCAGCAGTACCCCTACAGGGGGGCGTCAGCCCCAGCATTTT | CASSTPTGGRQPQHF
TRBJ2-2 | NA | NA | TRBV9 | TGTGCCAGCAGTATTTCCGGGACGACGGGTTTCGGGGAGCTGTTTTTT | CASSISGTTGFGELFF
TRBJ1-3 | NA | NA | TRBV5-6 | TGTGCCAGCAGCTTGGTCGGGGGATCTGGAAACACCATATATTTT | CASSLVGGSGNTIYF
TRBJ1-3 | NA | NA | TRBV7-2 | TGTGCCAGCAGCCGACAGCAGGGGAACTCTGGAAACACCATATATTTT | CASSRQQGNSGNTIYF
TRBJ2-1 | NA | NA | TRBV28 | TGTGCCAGCGTCGAGTACAATGAGCAGTTCTTC | CASVEYNEQFF
TRBJ2-7 | few | NA | TRBV7-2 | TGTGCCAGCAGCAGAGACAACTACGAGCAGTACTTC | CASSRDNYEQYF
TRBJ2-1 | NA | NA | TRBV29-1 | TGCAGCGTTGAGCACGAGCAGTTCTTC | CSVEHEQFF
TRBJ1-1 | NA | TRBD1 | TRBV28 | TGTGCCAGCATCTACAGGGGGACTGAAGCTTTCTTT | CASIYRGTEAFF
TRBJ2-7 | NA | NA | TRBV7-2 | TGTGCCAGCAGCTTACACGGACGTGGCCAGTACTTC | CASSLHGRGQYF
TRBJ2-1 | NA | NA | TRBV4-2 | TGTGCCAGCAGCCAAGAGTCCAACGGCTACAATGAGCAGTTCTTC | CASSQESNGYNEQFF
TRBJ2-5 | NA | TRBD2 | TRBV19 | TGTGCCAGTAGTATGACTAGCGGCCAAGAGACCCAGTACTTC | CASSMTSGQETQYF